The sequence of this T cell receptor (beta chain) was determined in a study of cytomegalovirus exposure and HLA in healthy donors. Study-wide results and limits: The authors excluded some V segments, including TRBV6-2 and TRBV6-3, as indistinguishable. Whilst most TCR sequences proved rare, a subset of public TCRs occurred across many donors.

With respect to this clone: The antigen is not known.

Amplification used 60 Vbeta primers and 13 Jbeta primers. Per the authors' pipeline: About 10 million shared chains were among approximately 87 million unique TCR beta chains counted in a later analysis. Clones were read by immunoSEQ multiplex PCR, and TCRdb kept only the in-frame ones, dropping some. The V and J calls and the clone size are those of that table, but D and trimming were determined from the DNA. The table lists about 200,000 clones, about 79% of them singletons. V lost 5 bases, J lost 0 bases, and 10 bases stayed unmatched. Germline V gives CDR1 ENHRY, CDR2 SYGVKD. This CDR3 comprises 17 residues.

The V call is TRBV10-3, the J call TRBJ1-3; 7 nucleotides agree with TRBD1. The receptor's source is a boy aged 2 to 10 in good health and CMV-seronegative. Sequencing was carried out using PBMCs. This CDR3 is CAISNYRGRISGNTIYF. CDR3 DNA: TGTGCCATCAGTAATTACAGGGGTAGAATCTCTGGAAACACCATATATTTT.